This TCR beta chain was identified in a study of sequential checkpoint blockade in melanoma. Study summary: Patients were randomized 1:1 to nivolumab-then-ipilimumab or ipilimumab-then-nivolumab first-line. Maintenance nivolumab came after either treatment sequence. TCRβ was sequenced from DNA of some 97 pretreatment tumors.

The treatment was: randomized to nivolumab then ipilimumab (arm A) or the reverse (arm B). V lost 2 bases to trimming and J lost 0 bases, with 11 bases between them. CDR1 and CDR2 (germline): KGHSH, LQKENI. The CDR3 has 16 amino acids. Assay used: immunoSEQ multiplex PCR; TCRdb lists only in-frame clones, some missing. There are 13,000 or so clones in the sample; about 28% occur only once, and roughly 15% lies in the top ten. Sequencing used tumor tissue (inferred from file names), obtained from a patient given nivolumab and ipilimumab in sequence. The V call is TRBV18, the J call TRBJ1-3, with D uncertain. The TCR comes from a human donor with melanoma. For the CDR3, the DNA is TGTGCCAGCTCACCAACCCAAGCGAGCTCTGGAAACACCATATATTTT. Amino acid sequence: CASSPTQASSGNTIYF.